This is a list of T cell receptor beta chains from one sample in a study of blood T cell repertoires in COVID-19. The protocol was immunoSEQ multiplex PCR, while the TCRdb copy is restricted to in-frame clones and leaves out a portion. The sample has 160,000 or so clones, approximately 82% seen once. The specimen was peripheral blood. The receptors come from a woman aged 45-60 years with acute or convalescent COVID-19. Each CDR3 is given with its conserved first and last residue. D genes are given only for firm matches. Where a row states a size, it is once, few, many or the class of an expanded clone; other rows omit it.

clone size | D gene | V gene | CDR3 protein
. | . | TRBV7-2 | CASSLSTGSDEQYF
. | TRBD1 | TRBV4-2 | CASSLEGDRGRGYTF
. | . | TRBV5-1 | CASSLSRGDQETQYF
. | . | TRBV7-2 | CASSFSRSSYEQYF
. | . | TRBV5-1 | CASSLFGPLNEKLFF
. | TRBD2 | TRBV5-1 | CASNLAGADTQYF
. | . | TRBV6-2/TRBV6-3 | CASSYSTSYGYTF
. | . | TRBV18 | CASSPPMSVNLYEQYF
. | TRBD1 | TRBV6-5 | CASSHSTGQGPPHF
. | . | TRBV5-4 | CATGTRGPTNEKLFF
. | . | TRBV12-5 | CASGSEDTQYF
few | . | TRBV15 | CATSRDRLLVNEKLFF
few | . | TRBV6-6 | CASSAQGIYEKLFF
. | . | TRBV6-2/TRBV6-3 | CASSYSRGMTEAFF
. | TRBD1 | TRBV9 | CASSVGQGASYEQYF
. | TRBD1 | TRBV12-3/TRBV12-4 | CASRGTAGELFF
. | TRBD1 | TRBV12-3/TRBV12-4 | CASTITGDQPQHF
. | TRBD1 | TRBV6-5 | CASSRDSSGNTIYF
. | . | TRBV7-7 | CASSLKTGDADEQYF
. | . | TRBV29-1 | CSVAPTAYEQYF
. | . | TRBV11-1 | CASSLGLLDTQYF
. | . | TRBV28 | CASSLESGYTF
. | TRBD2 | TRBV5-5 | CASSLDGAGVSGEQFF
. | . | TRBV2 | CASSPRAPEGQPQHF
. | . | TRBV7-6 | CASSLNTGELFF
. | TRBD2 | TRBV7-3 | CASSRAGGSYEQYF
once | TRBD1 | TRBV4-3 | CASSQEHRGTAEAFF
. | TRBD2 | TRBV7-6 | CASSLQDPSRGRLVGELFF
. | TRBD2 | TRBV7-8 | CASGGGRDQETQYF
. | TRBD1 | TRBV5-1 | CASSGGQGGTDTQYF
. | TRBD2 | TRBV5-1 | CASSPRTSGGASNIQYF
. | TRBD1 | TRBV4-3 | CASSQTGTGDEQYF
. | TRBD1 | TRBV5-1 | CASRLGTAFPETQYF
. | TRBD1 | TRBV4-3 | CASSPLADRGGTDTQYF
. | . | TRBV2 | CASSPLGYEQFF